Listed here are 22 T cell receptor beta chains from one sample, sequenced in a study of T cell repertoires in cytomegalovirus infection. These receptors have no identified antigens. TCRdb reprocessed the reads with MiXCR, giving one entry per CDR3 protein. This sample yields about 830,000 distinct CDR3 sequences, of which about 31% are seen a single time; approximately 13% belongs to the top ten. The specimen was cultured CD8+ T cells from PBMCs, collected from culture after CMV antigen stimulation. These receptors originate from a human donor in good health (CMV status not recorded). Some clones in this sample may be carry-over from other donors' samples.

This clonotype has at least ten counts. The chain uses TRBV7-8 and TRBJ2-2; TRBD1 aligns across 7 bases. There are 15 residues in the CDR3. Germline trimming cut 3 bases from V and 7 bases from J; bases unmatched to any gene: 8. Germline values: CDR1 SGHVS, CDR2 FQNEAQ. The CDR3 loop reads CASSFLLTGIGELFF. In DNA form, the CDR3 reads TGTGCCAGCAGCTTTCTCCTGACAGGGATCGGGGAGCTGTTTTTT.

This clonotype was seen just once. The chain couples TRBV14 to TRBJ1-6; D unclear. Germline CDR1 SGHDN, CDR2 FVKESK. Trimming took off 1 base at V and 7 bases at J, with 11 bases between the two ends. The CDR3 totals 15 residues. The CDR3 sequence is CASSQVEVSNSPLHF. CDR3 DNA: TGTGCCAGCAGCCAAGTGGAGGTATCAAATTCACCCCTCCACTTT.

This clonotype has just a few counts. The CDR3 DNA reads as TGTGCCAGCAGTACGGGACTGGCGCAATACGAGCAGTACGTC. Its translation is CASSTGLAQYEQYV. The V gene is TRBV28, the J gene TRBJ2-7; possible D gene TRBD2, 6 bases. CDR1 is MDHEN, CDR2 SYDVKM, per germline. V gave up 5 bases and J gave up 4 bases, with 15 bases separating them. There are 14 residues in the CDR3.

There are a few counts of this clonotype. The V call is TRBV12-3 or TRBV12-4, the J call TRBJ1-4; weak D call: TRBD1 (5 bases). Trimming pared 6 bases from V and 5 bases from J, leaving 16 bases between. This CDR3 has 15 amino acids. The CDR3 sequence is CASSPSGTLNEKLFF. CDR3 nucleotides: TGTGCCAGCAGCCCCTCCGGGACCCTCAATGAAAAACTGTTTTTT.

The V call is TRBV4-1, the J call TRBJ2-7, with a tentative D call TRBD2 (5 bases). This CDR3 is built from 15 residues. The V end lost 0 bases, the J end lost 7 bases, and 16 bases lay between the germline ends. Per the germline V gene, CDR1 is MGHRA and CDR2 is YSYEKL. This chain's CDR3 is CASSQDNGPAVEQYF. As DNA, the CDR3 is TGCGCCAGCAGCCAAGATAACGGACCAGCGGTGGAGCAGTACTTC.

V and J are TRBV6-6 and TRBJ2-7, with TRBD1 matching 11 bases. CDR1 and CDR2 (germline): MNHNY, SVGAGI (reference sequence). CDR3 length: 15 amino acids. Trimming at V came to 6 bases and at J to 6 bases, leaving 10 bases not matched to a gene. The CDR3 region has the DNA TGTGCCAGCAGACCCACCGGGACAGGGGGATCCGAGCAGTACGTC. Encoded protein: CASRPTGTGGSEQYV.

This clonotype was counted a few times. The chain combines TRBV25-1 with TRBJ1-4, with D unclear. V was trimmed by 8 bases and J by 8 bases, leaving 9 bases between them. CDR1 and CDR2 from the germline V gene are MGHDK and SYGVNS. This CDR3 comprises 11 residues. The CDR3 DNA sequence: TGTGCCAGCCTGGAGTCAGAAAAACTGTTTTTT. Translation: CASLESEKLFF.

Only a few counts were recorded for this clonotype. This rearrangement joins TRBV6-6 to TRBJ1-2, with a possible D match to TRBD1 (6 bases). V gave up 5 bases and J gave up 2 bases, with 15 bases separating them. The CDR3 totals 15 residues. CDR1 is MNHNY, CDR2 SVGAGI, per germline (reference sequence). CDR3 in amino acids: CASSTRQVRNYGYTF. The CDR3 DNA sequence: TGTGCCAGCAGTACCAGACAGGTCAGGAACTATGGCTACACCTTC.

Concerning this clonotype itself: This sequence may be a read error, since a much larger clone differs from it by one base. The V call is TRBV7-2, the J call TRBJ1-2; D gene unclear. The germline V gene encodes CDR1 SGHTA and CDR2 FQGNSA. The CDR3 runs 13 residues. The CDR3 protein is CANSLKVGNGYTF. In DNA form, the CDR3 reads TGTGCCAACAGCTTAAAGGTCGGCAATGGCTACACCTTC. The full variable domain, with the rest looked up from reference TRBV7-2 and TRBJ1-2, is GAGVSQSPSNKVTEKGKDVELRCDPISGHTALYWYRQSLGQGLEFLIYFQGNSAPDKSGLPSDRFSAERTGGSVSTLTIQRTQQEDSAVYLCANSLKVGNGYTFGSGTRLTVV.

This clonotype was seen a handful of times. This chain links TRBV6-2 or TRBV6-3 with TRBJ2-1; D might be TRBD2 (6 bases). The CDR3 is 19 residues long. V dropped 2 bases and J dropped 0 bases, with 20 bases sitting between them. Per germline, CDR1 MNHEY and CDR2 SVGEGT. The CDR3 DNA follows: TGTGCCAGCAGTTACGTGCAGGGTTCGTGGGGGGACTCCTACAATGAGCAGTTCTTC. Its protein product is CASSYVQGSWGDSYNEQFF.

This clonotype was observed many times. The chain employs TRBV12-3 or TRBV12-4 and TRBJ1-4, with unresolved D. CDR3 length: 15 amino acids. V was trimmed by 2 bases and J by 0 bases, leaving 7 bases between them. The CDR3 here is CASSLQVTTNEKLFF. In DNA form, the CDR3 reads TGTGCCAGCAGTTTACAGGTTACAACTAATGAAAAACTGTTTTTT.

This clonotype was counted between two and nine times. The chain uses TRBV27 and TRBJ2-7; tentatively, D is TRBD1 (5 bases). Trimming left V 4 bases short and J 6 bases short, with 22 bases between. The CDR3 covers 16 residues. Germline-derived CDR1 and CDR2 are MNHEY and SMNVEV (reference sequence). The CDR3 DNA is TGTGCCAGCAGTTCCGTATACAGGTTACGCCTGTCCGAGCAGTACGTC. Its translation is CASSSVYRLRLSEQYV.

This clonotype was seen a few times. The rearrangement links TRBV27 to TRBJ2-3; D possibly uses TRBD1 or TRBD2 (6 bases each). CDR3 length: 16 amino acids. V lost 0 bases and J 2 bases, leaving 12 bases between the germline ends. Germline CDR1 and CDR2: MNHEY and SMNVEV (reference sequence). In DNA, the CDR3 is TGTGCCAGCAGTTTATCAACGGGGGCCATCACAGATACGCAGTATTTT. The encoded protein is CASSLSTGAITDTQYF.

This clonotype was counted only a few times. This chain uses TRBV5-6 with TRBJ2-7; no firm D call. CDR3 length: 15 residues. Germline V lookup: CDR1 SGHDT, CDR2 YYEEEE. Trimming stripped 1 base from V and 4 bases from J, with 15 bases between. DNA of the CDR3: TGTGCCAGCAGCTTGAGGGTGGGTCCCCGGTACGAGCAGTACTTC. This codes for CASSLRVGPRYEQYF.

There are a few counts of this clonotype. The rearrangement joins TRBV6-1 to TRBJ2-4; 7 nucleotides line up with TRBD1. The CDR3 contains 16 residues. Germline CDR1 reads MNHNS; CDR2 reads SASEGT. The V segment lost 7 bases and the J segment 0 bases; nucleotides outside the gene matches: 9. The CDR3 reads CASTPGQHLAKNIQYF. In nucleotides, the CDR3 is TGTGCCAGCACCCCGGGACAGCACCTAGCCAAAAACATTCAGTACTTC.

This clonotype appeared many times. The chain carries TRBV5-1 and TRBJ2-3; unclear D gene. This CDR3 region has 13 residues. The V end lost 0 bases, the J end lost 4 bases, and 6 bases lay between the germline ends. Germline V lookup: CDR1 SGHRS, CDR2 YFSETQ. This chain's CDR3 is CASSLGNADTQYF. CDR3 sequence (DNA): TGCGCCAGCAGCTTGGGGAACGCAGATACGCAGTATTTT.

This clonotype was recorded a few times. The CDR3 nucleotides read TGTGCCAGCAGCTTGGGTTCCTTCGGCACTGAAGCTTTCTTT. It encodes CASSLGSFGTEAFF. The chain is built from TRBV5-6 and TRBJ1-1; D is uncertain. The germline V gene has CDR1 SGHDT and CDR2 YYEEEE. CDR3 size: 14 residues. With 0 bases removed from V and 4 bases from J, the gap between germline ends came to 10 bases.

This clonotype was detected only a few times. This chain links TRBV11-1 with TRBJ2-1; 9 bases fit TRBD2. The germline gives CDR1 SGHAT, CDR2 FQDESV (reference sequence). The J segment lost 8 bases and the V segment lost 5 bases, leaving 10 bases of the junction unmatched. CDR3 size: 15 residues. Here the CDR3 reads CASSVGTSRGDEQFF. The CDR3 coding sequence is TGTGCCAGCAGCGTTGGGACTAGCCGGGGAGATGAGCAGTTCTTC.

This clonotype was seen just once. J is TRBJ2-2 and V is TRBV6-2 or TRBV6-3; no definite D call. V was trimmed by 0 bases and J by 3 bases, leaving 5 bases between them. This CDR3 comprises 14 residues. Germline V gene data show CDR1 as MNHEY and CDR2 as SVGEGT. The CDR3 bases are TGTGCCAGCAGTTACTCGATACACACCGGGGAGCTGTTTTTT. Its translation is CASSYSIHTGELFF.

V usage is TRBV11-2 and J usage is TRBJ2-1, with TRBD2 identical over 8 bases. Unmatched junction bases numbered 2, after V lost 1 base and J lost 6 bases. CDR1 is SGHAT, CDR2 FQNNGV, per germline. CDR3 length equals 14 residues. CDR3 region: CASSLGAGANEQFF. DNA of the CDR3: TGTGCCAGCAGCTTAGGAGCGGGGGCCAATGAGCAGTTCTTC.

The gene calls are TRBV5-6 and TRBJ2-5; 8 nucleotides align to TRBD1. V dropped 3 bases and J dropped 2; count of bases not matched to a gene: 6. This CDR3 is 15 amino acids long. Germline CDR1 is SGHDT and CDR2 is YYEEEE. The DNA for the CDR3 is TGTGCCAGCAGCTGGGGGACAGGAAGTCAAGAGACCCAGTACTTC. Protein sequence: CASSWGTGSQETQYF.

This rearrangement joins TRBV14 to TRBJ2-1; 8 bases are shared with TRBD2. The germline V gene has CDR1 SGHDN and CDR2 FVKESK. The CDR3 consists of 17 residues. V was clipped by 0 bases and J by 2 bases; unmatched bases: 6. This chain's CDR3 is CASSQDVGLAPYNEQFF. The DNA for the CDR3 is TGTGCCAGCAGCCAAGATGTCGGACTAGCCCCCTACAATGAGCAGTTCTTC.